This T cell receptor (beta chain) was captured by sequencing in a study of shared T cell receptors in the human thymus. Trimming shortened V by 4 bases and J by 4 bases, and 14 bases separated the two germline ends. Germline lookup yields CDR1 MGHDK and CDR2 SYGVNS. The CDR3 is 16 residues long. The data were produced by immunoSEQ multiplex PCR, yet TCRdb's version contains in-frame clones alone and is incomplete. This table has hundreds of thousands of clones, approximately 95% appearing once. The sequence derives from a human donor. Sequencing was carried out using thymocytes. The V call is TRBV25-1, the J call TRBJ2-6; no firm D call. The CDR3 reads CASSANFLSGANVLTF. In DNA, the CDR3 is TGTGCCAGCAGTGCCAATTTCCTGTCCGGGGCCAACGTCCTGACTTTC.